This T cell receptor (beta chain) was observed in a study of blood T cell repertoires in COVID-19. Study details: Whether acute or convalescent, the COVID-19 samples came from the United States, Italy and Spain.

Methods used by the authors: For nucleated cells, counts were estimated from reference gene primer amplification. Sequenced by immunoSEQ multiplex PCR; TCRdb stores in-frame clones only, minus some. V and J calls plus clone size are reproduced from that table; the DNA served to infer D and trimming. Counted here are approximately 50,000 clones, more than 70% occurring once; the ten biggest clones make up about 5.2%. This CDR3 has 14 amino acids. V was pared by 2 bases and J by 6 bases, with 11 bases between. Germline values: CDR1 SGHTA, CDR2 FQGNSA. This receptor was identified in a human donor in a cohort sampled during active COVID-19. The chain links TRBV7-2 to TRBJ2-4, with D perhaps matching TRBD2 (5 bases). Sequencing was performed on peripheral blood. CDR3 in amino acids: CASSLSQRTNIQYF. The CDR3, as DNA: TGTGCCAGCAGCTTAAGCCAGCGGACAAACATTCAGTACTTC.